This T cell receptor beta chain appears in the sequencing data of a study of CD8 T cells in ankylosing spondylitis. This clonotype was seen a handful of times. Antigen unknown. V lost 6 bases and J lost 7; bases outside the gene matches: 10. The length of the CDR3 is 14 residues. TCRdb reprocessed the 5' RACE reads with MiXCR, giving one entry per CDR3 protein. The sample has about 170,000 distinct CDR3 sequences, around 18% seen once. General study results and limits: Significant enrichment of disease-linked clones was reported in matched ankylosing spondylitis synovial fluid. Eight or nine highly homologous variants formed a TCR beta motif that appeared characteristic of ankylosing spondylitis blood.

The gene calls are TRBV12-3 or TRBV12-4 and TRBJ1-2; 8 bases line up with TRBD1. The source of this sequence is a male donor with ankylosing spondylitis or in good health (not recorded which). The sample consisted of blood, either unsorted or a sorted T cell fraction (not recorded which). The CDR3 coding sequence is TGTGCCAGCAGGCCGACAGGGGCTGCCTCTGGCTACACCTTC. Amino acid sequence: CASRPTGAASGYTF.